The rows below give T cell receptor beta chains drawn from one sample of a study of T cells in Graves' hyperthyroidism and ophthalmopathy. Each CDR3 protein is one row after TCRdb ran MiXCR on the multiplex PCR reads. The sample has 350,000 to 400,000 distinct CDR3 sequences, 15% to 20% seen once. The sequenced sample consisted of blood. These receptors came from a man aged 18 to 30 with Graves' ophthalmopathy. Each CDR3 is given with its conserved first and last residue. The D gene is left open where the match is weak. Clone size is stated in some rows and not others, as once, few, many or a class when expanded.

d_gene: NA; j_gene: TRBJ1-1; abundance: medium-sized; v_gene: TRBV4-1; CDR3aa: CASSQEVGKTTEAFF; CDR3nt: TGCGCCAGCAGCCAAGAGGTGGGGAAAACCACTGAAGCTTTCTTT
d_gene: NA; j_gene: TRBJ2-1; abundance: many; v_gene: TRBV12-3/TRBV12-4; CDR3aa: CASRTGEVNNEQFF; CDR3nt: TGTGCCAGCAGAACAGGGGAGGTAAACAATGAGCAGTTCTTC
d_gene: NA; j_gene: TRBJ2-1; abundance: few; v_gene: TRBV20-1; CDR3aa: CSAKTGPGGWKGQFF; CDR3nt: TGCAGTGCTAAAACTGGACCTGGCGGGTGGAAGGGGCAGTTCTTC
d_gene: TRBD1; j_gene: TRBJ2-4; abundance: NA; v_gene: TRBV5-1; CDR3aa: CASSSNGQGSRNIQYF; CDR3nt: TGCGCCAGCAGCTCCAACGGACAGGGGTCTAGAAACATTCAGTACTTC
d_gene: NA; j_gene: TRBJ2-7; abundance: NA; v_gene: TRBV6-1; CDR3aa: CASSESSYYEQYF; CDR3nt: TGTGCCAGCAGTGAAAGCAGCTACTACGAGCAGTACTTC
d_gene: TRBD2; j_gene: TRBJ2-7; abundance: NA; v_gene: TRBV7-7; CDR3aa: CASSQGSGGSYEQYF; CDR3nt: TGTGCCAGCAGCCAAGGTAGCGGGGGCTCCTACGAGCAGTACTTC
d_gene: TRBD1; j_gene: TRBJ2-2; abundance: few; v_gene: TRBV5-5; CDR3aa: CASSPTGPRQNTGELFF; CDR3nt: TGTGCCAGCAGCCCGACAGGGCCCCGCCAGAACACCGGGGAGCTGTTTTTT
d_gene: NA; j_gene: TRBJ2-7; abundance: many; v_gene: TRBV20-1; CDR3aa: CSAKRSGTYEQYF; CDR3nt: TGCAGTGCTAAACGATCAGGAACCTACGAGCAGTACTTC
d_gene: NA; j_gene: TRBJ2-1; abundance: few; v_gene: TRBV3-1; CDR3aa: CASSPTWAGNNGQFF; CDR3nt: TGTGCCAGCAGCCCAACCTGGGCAGGGAACAATGGGCAGTTCTTC
d_gene: TRBD1; j_gene: TRBJ1-6; abundance: few; v_gene: TRBV12-3/TRBV12-4; CDR3aa: CASSGGQGLYNSPLHF; CDR3nt: TGTGCCAGCAGCGGCGGACAGGGCCTCTATAATTCACCCCTCCACTTT
d_gene: NA; j_gene: TRBJ1-1; abundance: many; v_gene: TRBV7-9; CDR3aa: CASNVAGRNTEAFF; CDR3nt: TGTGCCAGCAACGTAGCAGGTCGGAACACTGAAGCTTTCTTT
d_gene: TRBD1; j_gene: TRBJ1-1; abundance: NA; v_gene: TRBV19; CDR3aa: CASSMGGTEAGRAFF; CDR3nt: TGTGCCAGTAGTATGGGCGGGACAGAGGCGGGACGAGCTTTCTTT
d_gene: NA; j_gene: TRBJ2-1; abundance: many; v_gene: TRBV27; CDR3aa: CASSNRQNNYNEQFF; CDR3nt: TGTGCCAGCAGCAACCGACAGAACAACTACAATGAGCAGTTCTTC
d_gene: NA; j_gene: TRBJ1-6; abundance: many; v_gene: TRBV4-1; CDR3aa: CASSPLSDRPDSPLHF; CDR3nt: TGCGCCAGCAGCCCCCTCTCGGACAGACCGGATTCACCCCTCCACTTT
d_gene: NA; j_gene: TRBJ2-2; abundance: many; v_gene: TRBV12-3/TRBV12-4; CDR3aa: CASSLAALGAAGELFF; CDR3nt: TGTGCCAGCAGTTTAGCGGCATTGGGGGCCGCCGGGGAGCTGTTTTTT
d_gene: TRBD2; j_gene: TRBJ2-3; abundance: many; v_gene: TRBV7-9; CDR3aa: CASVLAGGSTDTQYF; CDR3nt: TGTGCCAGCGTCCTAGCGGGGGGGTCCACAGATACGCAGTATTTT
d_gene: TRBD2; j_gene: TRBJ2-1; abundance: few; v_gene: TRBV3-1; CDR3aa: CASSQGPAGGQGEQFF; CDR3nt: TGTGCCAGCAGCCAAGGACCAGCGGGGGGGCAAGGTGAGCAGTTCTTC
d_gene: NA; j_gene: TRBJ2-1; abundance: many; v_gene: TRBV5-1; CDR3aa: CASSLGKGNEQFF; CDR3nt: TGCGCCAGCAGCTTGGGTAAGGGCAATGAGCAGTTCTTC
d_gene: NA; j_gene: TRBJ1-2; abundance: few; v_gene: TRBV20-1; CDR3aa: CSASEQGIDGYTF; CDR3nt: TGCAGTGCTAGTGAACAGGGAATTGATGGCTACACCTTC
d_gene: NA; j_gene: TRBJ1-1; abundance: many; v_gene: TRBV7-2; CDR3aa: CASSVGQLTEAFF; CDR3nt: TGTGCCAGCAGCGTCGGACAGTTAACTGAAGCTTTCTTT
d_gene: NA; j_gene: TRBJ2-7; abundance: many; v_gene: TRBV28; CDR3aa: CASSSGGTRTGEQYF; CDR3nt: TGTGCCAGCAGTTCAGGAGGGACGAGGACAGGCGAGCAGTACTTC
d_gene: TRBD1; j_gene: TRBJ2-5; abundance: many; v_gene: TRBV5-1; CDR3aa: CASSSPGGPETQYF; CDR3nt: TGCGCCAGCAGCTCCCCAGGGGGCCCGGAGACCCAGTACTTC
d_gene: NA; j_gene: TRBJ2-5; abundance: NA; v_gene: TRBV5-6; CDR3aa: CASSLGRPPRTQYF; CDR3nt: TGTGCCAGCAGCTTGGGGAGACCTCCGAGGACCCAGTACTTC
d_gene: NA; j_gene: TRBJ1-6; abundance: many; v_gene: TRBV3-1; CDR3aa: CASSQAAGRDSPLHF; CDR3nt: TGTGCCAGCAGCCAAGCCGCGGGACGGGATTCACCCCTCCACTTT
d_gene: TRBD1; j_gene: TRBJ2-7; abundance: many; v_gene: TRBV20-1; CDR3aa: CIPSPGQGAYEQYF; CDR3nt: TGCATCCCTTCCCCGGGACAGGGGGCCTACGAGCAGTACTTC
d_gene: NA; j_gene: TRBJ1-2; abundance: NA; v_gene: TRBV20-1; CDR3aa: CSAVQGLAGYTF; CDR3nt: TGCAGTGCTGTACAGGGTTTAGCTGGCTACACCTTC
d_gene: NA; j_gene: TRBJ2-5; abundance: NA; v_gene: TRBV19; CDR3aa: CASSITGIGRQETQYF; CDR3nt: TGTGCCAGTAGTATTACGGGGATCGGACGCCAAGAGACCCAGTACTTC
d_gene: NA; j_gene: TRBJ2-1; abundance: NA; v_gene: TRBV4-1; CDR3aa: CASSQDEGNEQFF; CDR3nt: TGCGCCAGCAGCCAAGATGAGGGCAATGAGCAGTTCTTC
d_gene: TRBD1; j_gene: TRBJ2-3; abundance: many; v_gene: TRBV5-1; CDR3aa: CASSLYDRVTDTQYF; CDR3nt: TGCGCCAGCAGCTTGTACGACAGGGTAACAGATACGCAGTATTTT
d_gene: NA; j_gene: TRBJ2-7; abundance: NA; v_gene: TRBV2; CDR3aa: CAGTSGYEQYF; CDR3nt: TGTGCCGGCACTTCGGGCTACGAGCAGTACTTC
d_gene: TRBD1; j_gene: TRBJ2-2; abundance: NA; v_gene: TRBV5-4; CDR3aa: CASSTGTGGVGTGELFF; CDR3nt: TGTGCCAGCAGCACCGGGACAGGGGGCGTTGGAACCGGGGAGCTGTTTTTT
d_gene: NA; j_gene: TRBJ2-2; abundance: NA; v_gene: TRBV7-6; CDR3aa: CASANAGTGELFF; CDR3nt: TGTGCCTCGGCCAACGCCGGGACCGGGGAGCTGTTTTTT
d_gene: TRBD1; j_gene: TRBJ2-3; abundance: NA; v_gene: TRBV2; CDR3aa: CASSAETGEDTQYF; CDR3nt: TGTGCCAGCAGTGCAGAGACAGGGGAAGATACGCAGTATTTT
d_gene: NA; j_gene: TRBJ2-1; abundance: few; v_gene: TRBV6-1; CDR3aa: CASSEGRGNYNEQFF; CDR3nt: TGTGCCAGCAGTGAGGGCAGGGGAAACTACAATGAGCAGTTCTTC
d_gene: NA; j_gene: TRBJ2-4; abundance: NA; v_gene: TRBV7-9; CDR3aa: CASTPGSAKNIQYF; CDR3nt: TGTGCCAGCACCCCGGGGAGTGCTAAAAACATTCAGTACTTC
d_gene: TRBD1; j_gene: TRBJ2-7; abundance: NA; v_gene: TRBV28; CDR3aa: CASRSNRGSSYEQYF; CDR3nt: TGTGCCAGCAGGTCGAACAGGGGCTCCTCCTACGAGCAGTACTTC
d_gene: TRBD1; j_gene: TRBJ1-1; abundance: many; v_gene: TRBV5-1; CDR3aa: CASSSTGGAGTEAFF; CDR3nt: TGCGCCAGCAGCTCGACAGGGGGCGCGGGCACTGAAGCTTTCTTT
d_gene: NA; j_gene: TRBJ1-1; abundance: NA; v_gene: TRBV29-1; CDR3aa: CSVATGLGTEAFF; CDR3nt: TGCAGCGTTGCGACAGGTCTGGGCACTGAAGCTTTCTTT
d_gene: TRBD1; j_gene: TRBJ2-7; abundance: many; v_gene: TRBV3-1; CDR3aa: CASSQEATGDMSYEQYF; CDR3nt: TGTGCCAGCAGCCAAGAAGCGACAGGGGACATGTCCTACGAGCAGTACTTC
d_gene: NA; j_gene: TRBJ2-5; abundance: many; v_gene: TRBV11-2; CDR3aa: CASSFQGVETQYF; CDR3nt: TGTGCCAGCAGCTTTCAGGGTGTGGAGACCCAGTACTTC
d_gene: NA; j_gene: TRBJ2-5; abundance: few; v_gene: TRBV5-1; CDR3aa: CASRGGLSQETQYF; CDR3nt: TGCGCCAGCAGAGGGGGGCTCTCCCAAGAGACCCAGTACTTC
d_gene: TRBD2; j_gene: TRBJ2-3; abundance: many; v_gene: TRBV2; CDR3aa: CASRPPSGGSTDTQYF; CDR3nt: TGTGCCAGCAGGCCCCCGAGCGGGGGGTCAACAGATACGCAGTATTTT
d_gene: TRBD2; j_gene: TRBJ2-7; abundance: few; v_gene: TRBV28; CDR3aa: CASSYLGGAYEQYF; CDR3nt: TGTGCCAGCAGTTATTTGGGGGGGGCCTACGAGCAGTACTTC
d_gene: TRBD2; j_gene: TRBJ2-3; abundance: NA; v_gene: TRBV5-1; CDR3aa: CASSLGLAGGGTDTQYF; CDR3nt: TGCGCCAGCAGCTTGGGACTAGCGGGGGGCGGCACAGATACGCAGTATTTT
d_gene: NA; j_gene: TRBJ2-7; abundance: few; v_gene: TRBV15; CDR3aa: CATSRDAGSYEQYF; CDR3nt: TGTGCCACCAGCAGAGATGCTGGCTCCTACGAGCAGTACTTC
d_gene: TRBD1; j_gene: TRBJ2-1; abundance: many; v_gene: TRBV2; CDR3aa: CASRGQAELEQFF; CDR3nt: TGTGCCAGCAGGGGACAGGCGGAGTTAGAGCAGTTCTTC
d_gene: TRBD1; j_gene: TRBJ1-1; abundance: many; v_gene: TRBV28; CDR3aa: CASSTQGQWNTEAFF; CDR3nt: TGTGCCAGCAGTACACAGGGACAGTGGAACACTGAAGCTTTCTTT
d_gene: TRBD2; j_gene: TRBJ2-1; abundance: many; v_gene: TRBV3-1; CDR3aa: CASSRRGEIVYNEQFF; CDR3nt: TGTGCCAGCAGCCGACGGGGGGAGATCGTCTACAATGAGCAGTTCTTC
d_gene: NA; j_gene: TRBJ2-3; abundance: many; v_gene: TRBV20-1; CDR3aa: CSATGYGADTQYF; CDR3nt: TGCAGTGCTACAGGGTATGGCGCAGATACGCAGTATTTT
d_gene: TRBD1; j_gene: TRBJ2-1; abundance: many; v_gene: TRBV7-9; CDR3aa: CASSFPGQIYNEQFF; CDR3nt: TGTGCCAGCAGCTTCCCGGGACAGATTTACAATGAGCAGTTCTTC
d_gene: NA; j_gene: TRBJ2-7; abundance: many; v_gene: TRBV3-1; CDR3aa: CASSHEGTYEQYF; CDR3nt: TGTGCCAGCAGCCACGAGGGCACCTACGAGCAGTACTTC
d_gene: NA; j_gene: TRBJ2-7; abundance: NA; v_gene: TRBV11-2; CDR3aa: CASSEGPTYEQYF; CDR3nt: TGTGCCAGCAGTGAGGGGCCTACATACGAGCAGTACTTC
d_gene: NA; j_gene: TRBJ2-5; abundance: many; v_gene: TRBV12-3/TRBV12-4; CDR3aa: CASSSLGTHFQETQYF; CDR3nt: TGTGCCAGCAGTTCGCTCGGGACTCATTTTCAAGAGACCCAGTACTTC
d_gene: NA; j_gene: TRBJ1-2; abundance: many; v_gene: TRBV28; CDR3aa: CASSLVLASGGYTF; CDR3nt: TGTGCCAGCAGTTTGGTTCTTGCATCAGGTGGCTACACCTTC